The sequence of this T cell receptor (beta chain) was determined in a study of blood T cells in healthy people across ages. General observations from the study: A strong correlation was found between TCR beta diversity and the percentage of naive T cells. For the donors, CMV status was unknown and possibly confounded expanded clonotype changes.

Combining a sample-barcoded 5' primer with a J-beta primer mix, a second PCR ran for about 7 to 11 cycles. TCRdb reanalysed the 5' RACE reads using MiXCR and keeps one entry per CDR3 protein. The sample carries roughly 900,000 distinct CDR3 sequences, less than 35% recorded once. A few counts support this clonotype. Its matching antigen is unknown. Germline V gene lookup returns CDR1 MDHEN and CDR2 SYDVKM. Trimming took 5 bases from V and 3 from J, leaving 10 bases between them. This CDR3 spans 14 amino acids. The rearrangement links TRBV28 to TRBJ2-2, with D tentatively TRBD1 (6 bases). The source of this sequence is a woman aged 80 or over in good health. The sample comprised blood. CDR3 sequence (DNA): TGTGCCAGCAGTGGACCAGGGGACACCGGGGAGCTGTTTTTT. It is translated as CASSGPGDTGELFF.